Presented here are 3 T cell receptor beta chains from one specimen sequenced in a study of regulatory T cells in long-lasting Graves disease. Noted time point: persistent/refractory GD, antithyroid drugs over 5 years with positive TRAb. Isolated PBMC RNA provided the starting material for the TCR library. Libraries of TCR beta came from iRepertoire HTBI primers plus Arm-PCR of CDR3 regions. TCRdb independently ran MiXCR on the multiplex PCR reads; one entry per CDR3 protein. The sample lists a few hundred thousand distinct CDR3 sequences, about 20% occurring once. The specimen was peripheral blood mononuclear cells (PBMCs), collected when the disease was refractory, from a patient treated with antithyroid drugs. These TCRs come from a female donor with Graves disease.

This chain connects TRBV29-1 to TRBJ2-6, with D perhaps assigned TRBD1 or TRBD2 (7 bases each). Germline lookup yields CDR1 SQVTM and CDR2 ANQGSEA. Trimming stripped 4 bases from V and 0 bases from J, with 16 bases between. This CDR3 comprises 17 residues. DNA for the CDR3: TGCAGCGTTGGTAGCAGGGGGGGCCACTCTGGGGCCAACGTCCTGACTTTC. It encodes CSVGSRGGHSGANVLTF.

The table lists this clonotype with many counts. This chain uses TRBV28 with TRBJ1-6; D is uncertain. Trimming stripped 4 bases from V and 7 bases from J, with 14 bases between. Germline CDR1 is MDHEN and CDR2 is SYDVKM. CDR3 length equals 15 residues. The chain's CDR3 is CASSSTALGNSPLHF. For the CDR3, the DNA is TGTGCCAGCAGTTCTACGGCCTTAGGGAATTCACCCCTCCACTTT.

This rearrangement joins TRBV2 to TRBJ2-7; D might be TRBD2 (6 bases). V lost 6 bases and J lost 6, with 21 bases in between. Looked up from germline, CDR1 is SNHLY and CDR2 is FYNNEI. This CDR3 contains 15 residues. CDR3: CASRRYGGSLGEQYF. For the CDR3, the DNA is TGTGCCAGCAGGCGCTATGGGGGGTCGCTGGGCGAGCAGTACTTC.